The entry that follows covers one T cell receptor (beta chain) sequence. Antigen: not known. These data originate in a study of cytomegalovirus exposure and HLA in healthy donors. Study-level information: There were around 100 million unique TCR beta sequences, drawn from around 180 million T cells, in an earlier analysis.

Germline V gene sequence: CDR1 SQVTM, CDR2 ANQGSEA. Trimming removed 3 bases from V and 7 bases from J, with 16 bases in between. There are 13 residues in the CDR3. Whole-study results and caveats: Reports state that TCR beta sequences accurately predicted most subjects' HLA-A and HLA-B alleles. Most TCR sequences were rare, but some public TCRs occurred in many donors. Using the classifier, cytomegalovirus status was reportedly diagnosed with high specificity and sensitivity.

A multiplex PCR was run with 60 Vbeta primers and 13 Jbeta primers. Sequencing was performed with immunoSEQ multiplex PCR; in TCRdb, only in-frame clones are kept and a portion is missing. This sample carries about 160,000 clones, 80% to 90% of them seen once, and the ten largest clones take 2.4%. Specimen: PBMCs. The J gene is TRBJ2-7, the V gene TRBV29-1, with TRBD1 as a possible D gene (6 bases). This sequence originates from a male donor in good health and CMV-seronegative. The DNA of the CDR3 is TGCAGCGTTGATCAGGGGAATACGGGGGAGCAGTACTTC. The encoded protein is CSVDQGNTGEQYF.